This T cell receptor beta chain is from a study of blood T cells in healthy people across ages. Together with a sample-barcoded 5' primer, a J-beta primer mix was included in a second PCR lasting about 6 to 11 cycles. Every cDNA was tagged by a template-switch adaptor with 12 random nucleotides. MiXCR was run by TCRdb on the 5' RACE reads, yielding one entry per CDR3 protein. In the table there are 910,000 or so distinct CDR3 sequences, 45% to 60% of which are singletons. This clonotype has only a few counts. The antigen is not known. Findings and caveats of the study: Shifts in expanded clonotypes may have been confounded by donor CMV status, which was unknown. Long-lived and aged donors differed, with more naive CD4+ cells and higher diversity in the long-lived.

The CDR3 loop spans 14 amino acids. CDR1 and CDR2 (germline): DFQATT, SNEGSKA (reference sequence). J gave up 3 bases and V 2 bases, and 2 bases lay outside the gene matches. The genes are TRBV20-1 and TRBJ2-7, with TRBD2 matching 12 bases. What was sequenced was blood. The TCR comes from an older woman in good health. The CDR3 DNA sequence: TGCAGTGCTAGAATGACTAGCGGGAGCTACGAGCAGTACTTC. Its translation: CSARMTSGSYEQYF.